The 2 T cell receptor beta chains below were found in one sample sequenced in a study of T cell responses to AZD1222 COVID-19 vaccine. Clones were read by immunoSEQ multiplex PCR, and TCRdb kept only the in-frame ones, dropping some. The data contain around 200,000 clones, approximately 92% of them singletons. Sequenced here: peripheral blood, sampled 28 days after the second dose of the MenACWY control vaccine. The receptor source for this set is an adult who received the MenACWY meningococcal vaccine as a control.

V and J are TRBV7-2 and TRBJ1-5; D is ambiguous. Trimming removed 5 bases at V and 3 bases at J, with 11 bases between. CDR3 length equals 14 residues. Germline-derived CDR1 and CDR2 are SGHTA and FQGNSA. The CDR3 is CASSPGGNNQPQHF. DNA of the CDR3: TGTGCCAGCAGCCCCGGTGGGAACAATCAGCCCCAGCATTTT.

The rearrangement joins TRBV5-1 to TRBJ2-7, with a weak D call TRBD2 (6 bases). CDR3 length: 15 amino acids. V gave up 4 bases and J gave up 0 bases, with 14 bases separating them. The germline gives CDR1 SGHRS, CDR2 YFSETQ. CDR3 in DNA: TGCGCCAGCAGCATTCTTTCGGGGGTCTCCTACGAGCAGTACTTC. This translates into CASSILSGVSYEQYF.